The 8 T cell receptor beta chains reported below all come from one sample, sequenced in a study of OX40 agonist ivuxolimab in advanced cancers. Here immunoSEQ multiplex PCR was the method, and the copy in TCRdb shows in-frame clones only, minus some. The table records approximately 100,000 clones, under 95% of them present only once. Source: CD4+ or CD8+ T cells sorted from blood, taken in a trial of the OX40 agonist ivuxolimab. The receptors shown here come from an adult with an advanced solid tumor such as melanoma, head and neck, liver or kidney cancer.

CDR3 residues: CASSQVIGGDTEAFF. CDR3 DNA: TGTGCCAGCAGCCAAGTAATCGGGGGGGACACTGAAGCTTTCTTT. This sequence joins TRBV14 and TRBJ1-1; weak D call: TRBD1 (5 bases). V was trimmed by 1 base and J by 3 bases, leaving 12 bases between them. Germline V gives CDR1 SGHDN, CDR2 FVKESK. This CDR3 has 15 residues.

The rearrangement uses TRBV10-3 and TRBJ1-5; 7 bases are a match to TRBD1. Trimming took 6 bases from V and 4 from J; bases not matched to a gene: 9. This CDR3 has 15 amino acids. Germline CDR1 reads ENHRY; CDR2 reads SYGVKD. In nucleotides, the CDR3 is TGTGCCATCAGAAAAGATGACAGGGCTAATCAGCCCCAGCATTTT. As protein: CAIRKDDRANQPQHF.

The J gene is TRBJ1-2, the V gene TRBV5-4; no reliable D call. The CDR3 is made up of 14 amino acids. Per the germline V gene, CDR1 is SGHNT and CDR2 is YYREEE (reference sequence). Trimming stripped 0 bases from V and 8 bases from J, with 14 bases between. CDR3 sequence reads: CASSLAKGLEGYTF. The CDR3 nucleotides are TGTGCCAGCAGCTTGGCCAAGGGCTTAGAGGGCTACACCTTC.

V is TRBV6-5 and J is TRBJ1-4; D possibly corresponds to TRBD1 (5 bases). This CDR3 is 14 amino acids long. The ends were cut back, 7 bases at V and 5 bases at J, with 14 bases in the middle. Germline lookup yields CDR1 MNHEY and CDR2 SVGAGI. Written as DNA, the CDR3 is TGTGCCAGCAACTCGCGGGGACCCAATGAAAAACTGTTTTTT. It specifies CASNSRGPNEKLFF.

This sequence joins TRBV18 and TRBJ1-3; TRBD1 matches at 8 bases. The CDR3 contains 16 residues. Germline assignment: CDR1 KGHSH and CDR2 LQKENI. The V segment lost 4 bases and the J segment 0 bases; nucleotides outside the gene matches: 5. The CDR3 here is CASSRQGTSSGNTIYF. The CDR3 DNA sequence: TGTGCCAGCTCACGACAGGGGACTAGCTCTGGAAACACCATATATTTT.

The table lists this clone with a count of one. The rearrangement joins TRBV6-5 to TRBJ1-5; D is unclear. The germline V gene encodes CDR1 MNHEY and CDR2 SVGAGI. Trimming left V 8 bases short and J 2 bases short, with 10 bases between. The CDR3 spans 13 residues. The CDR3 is CASRALGNQPQHF. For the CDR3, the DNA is TGTGCCAGCCGTGCTCTGGGCAATCAGCCCCAGCATTTT.

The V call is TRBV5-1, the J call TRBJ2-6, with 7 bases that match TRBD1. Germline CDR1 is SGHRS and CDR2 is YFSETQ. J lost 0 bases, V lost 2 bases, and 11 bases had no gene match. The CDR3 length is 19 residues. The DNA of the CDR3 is TGCGCCAGCAGCTTCGGAGCGACAGGGAGCTTCTCTGGGGCCAACGTCCTGACTTTC. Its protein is CASSFGATGSFSGANVLTF.

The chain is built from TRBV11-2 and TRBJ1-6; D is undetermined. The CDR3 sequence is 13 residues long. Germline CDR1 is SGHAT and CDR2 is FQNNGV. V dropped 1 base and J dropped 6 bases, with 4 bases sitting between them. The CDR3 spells CASSLVRNSPLHF. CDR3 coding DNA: TGTGCCAGCAGCTTAGTCCGTAATTCACCCCTCCACTTT.